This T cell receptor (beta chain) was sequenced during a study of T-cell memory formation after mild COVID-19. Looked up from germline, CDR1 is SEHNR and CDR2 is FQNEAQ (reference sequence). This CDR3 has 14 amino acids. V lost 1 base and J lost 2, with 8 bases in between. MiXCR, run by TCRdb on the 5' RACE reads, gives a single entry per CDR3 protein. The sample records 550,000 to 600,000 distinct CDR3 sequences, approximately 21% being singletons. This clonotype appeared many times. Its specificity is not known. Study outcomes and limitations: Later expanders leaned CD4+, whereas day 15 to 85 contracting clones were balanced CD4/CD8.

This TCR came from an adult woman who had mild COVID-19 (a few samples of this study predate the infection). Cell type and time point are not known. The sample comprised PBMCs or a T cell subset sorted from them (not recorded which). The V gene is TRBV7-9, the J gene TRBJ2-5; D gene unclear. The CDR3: CASSLVSVQETQYF. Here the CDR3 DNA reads TGTGCCAGCAGCTTAGTTTCAGTGCAAGAGACCCAGTACTTC.